The 4 T cell receptor beta chains below were found in one sample sequenced in a study of pediatric ulcerative colitis. During colonoscopy, one to two rectal pinch biopsies were collected. Using immunoSEQ multiplex PCR, the repertoire was profiled, and TCRdb retains in-frame clones only, with some absent. The sample lists tens of thousands of clones, over 70% seen once, with 3.5% to 4.5% in the top ten. Sequencing input: gut tissue. These receptors all stem from a girl between 5 and 17 years old with moderate ulcerative colitis.

The chain combines TRBV28 with TRBJ1-1, with a weak D call TRBD1 (5 bases). The CDR3 has 11 amino acids. Germline V CDR1 and CDR2: MDHEN, SYDVKM. The ends were cut back, 8 bases at V and 11 bases at J, with 15 bases in the middle. CDR3 in DNA: TGTGCCAGCTCGGGGGAGATAGGGGCTTTCTTT. Amino acid sequence: CASSGEIGAFF.

The gene calls are TRBV4-1 and TRBJ2-7, with D possibly being TRBD1 (5 bases). The V end was cut by 1 base, the J end by 1 base, with 20 bases between. There are 18 residues in the CDR3. Germline V gene lookup returns CDR1 MGHRA and CDR2 YSYEKL. CDR3 amino acids: CASSQGWQGDSSSYEQYF. CDR3 sequence (DNA): TGCGCCAGCAGCCAAGGGTGGCAGGGTGACTCCAGTTCCTACGAGCAGTACTTC.

The chain recombines TRBV4-2 with TRBJ2-3, with 10 bases that match TRBD1. The CDR3 loop spans 15 amino acids. V was clipped by 5 bases and J by 5 bases; unmatched bases: 7. Germline V gives CDR1 LGHNA, CDR2 YNFKEQ. DNA for the CDR3: TGTGCCAGCAGCTGGGGGACAGGGGAGGGAGATACGCAGTATTTT. This gives the protein CASSWGTGEGDTQYF.

V gene TRBV7-2 combines with J gene TRBJ1-4, with D unclear. Trimming removed 4 bases at V and 8 bases at J, with 11 bases between. The CDR3 has 13 residues. Germline V gene data show CDR1 as SGHTA and CDR2 as FQGNSA. The CDR3 DNA reads TGTGCCAGCAGCTCGGATACAAGGGAAAAACTGTTTTTT. This gives the protein CASSSDTREKLFF.